This entry describes one TCR beta chain. This sample was included in a study of T-cell reconstitution after alpha-beta-depleted transplantation in children. The V gene's germline CDR1 is SGHTA and CDR2 FQGNSA. The length of the CDR3 is 15 residues. V was shortened by 5 bases and J by 5 bases, with 18 bases between the two germline ends. Unique molecular identifiers were incorporated when the TCRbeta library was constructed. TCRdb fed the PCR reads into MiXCR, producing one record per CDR3 protein. The sample lists about 500,000 distinct CDR3 sequences; around a third were seen once. This chain joins TRBV7-2 and TRBJ1-1, with D tentatively TRBD1 (6 bases). The sequencing used PBMCs from the stem cell graft donor, collected from the stem cell graft. The TCR comes from a human donor who donated a stem cell graft to a child with aplastic anemia. CDR3 protein: CASSIPQGGKTEAFF. Here the CDR3 DNA reads TGTGCCAGCAGCATACCACAGGGAGGGAAAACTGAAGCTTTCTTT.